The rows below give T cell receptor beta chains drawn from one sample of a study of neurological immune-mediated disorders. TCRdb called the 5' RACE reads again in MiXCR, with one record for every CDR3 protein. The sample records tens of thousands of distinct CDR3 sequences, roughly 13% being singletons. Sequenced material: PBMCs. The receptors come from a female donor in good health. Both conserved end residues are part of each CDR3. The order of the fields is J gene, D gene, clone size, V gene, CDR3 protein, CDR3 DNA. A D gene is named only where the DNA matches it firmly. Some rows have no size entry. The others give once, few or many, or a class for an expanded clone.

j_call: TRBJ2-7
d_call: TRBD1
clone_size: many
v_call: TRBV5-1
cdr3_aa: CASAADRVTYEQYF
cdr3_nt: TGCGCCAGCGCGGCGGACAGGGTAACCTACGAGCAGTACTTC

j_call: TRBJ2-3
d_call: NA
clone_size: many
v_call: TRBV7-6
cdr3_aa: CASSAQGSADTQYF
cdr3_nt: TGTGCCAGCAGCGCACAGGGTAGCGCAGATACGCAGTATTTT

j_call: TRBJ2-1
d_call: NA
clone_size: NA
v_call: TRBV11-2
cdr3_aa: CASSFTGYRYNEQFF
cdr3_nt: TGTGCCAGCAGCTTTACAGGGTATCGCTACAATGAGCAGTTCTTC

j_call: TRBJ2-7
d_call: NA
clone_size: NA
v_call: TRBV6-1
cdr3_aa: CASSEVGAYEQYF
cdr3_nt: TGTGCCAGCAGTGAAGTCGGTGCCTACGAGCAGTACTTC

j_call: TRBJ1-4
d_call: NA
clone_size: many
v_call: TRBV20-1
cdr3_aa: CSARSLGGGNSNEKLFF
cdr3_nt: TGCAGTGCTAGGTCTCTCGGTGGCGGCAACTCTAATGAAAAACTGTTTTTT

j_call: TRBJ1-2
d_call: TRBD1
clone_size: many
v_call: TRBV20-1
cdr3_aa: CSATNPTGENYGYTF
cdr3_nt: TGCAGTGCTACGAATCCGACAGGGGAAAACTATGGCTACACCTTC

j_call: TRBJ2-1
d_call: TRBD2
clone_size: many
v_call: TRBV14
cdr3_aa: CASSQGTSGRAYNEQFF
cdr3_nt: TGTGCCAGCAGCCAGGGGACTAGCGGGAGAGCCTACAATGAGCAGTTCTTC

j_call: TRBJ1-5
d_call: TRBD1
clone_size: many
v_call: TRBV6-2/TRBV6-3
cdr3_aa: CASSPTGVSNQPQHF
cdr3_nt: TGTGCCAGCAGCCCGACAGGGGTTAGCAATCAGCCCCAGCATTTT

j_call: TRBJ2-7
d_call: NA
clone_size: many
v_call: TRBV29-1
cdr3_aa: CSVVEDGPPYEQYF
cdr3_nt: TGCAGCGTTGTAGAGGACGGACCTCCCTACGAGCAGTACTTC

j_call: TRBJ2-7
d_call: TRBD1
clone_size: many
v_call: TRBV28
cdr3_aa: CASSYPGQASEQYF
cdr3_nt: TGTGCCAGCAGTTACCCGGGACAGGCCTCAGAGCAGTACTTC

j_call: TRBJ1-1
d_call: TRBD1
clone_size: many
v_call: TRBV6-2/TRBV6-3
cdr3_aa: CASSRGGTVYGAFF
cdr3_nt: TGTGCCAGCAGTCGGGGGGGGACAGTCTACGGAGCTTTCTTT

j_call: TRBJ1-1
d_call: NA
clone_size: many
v_call: TRBV5-1
cdr3_aa: CASSGTGTANTEAFF
cdr3_nt: TGCGCCAGCAGCGGAACCGGGACGGCGAACACTGAAGCTTTCTTT

j_call: TRBJ2-1
d_call: NA
clone_size: many
v_call: TRBV10-3
cdr3_aa: CAISDVGGNEQFF
cdr3_nt: TGTGCCATCAGTGATGTAGGGGGAAATGAGCAGTTCTTC

j_call: TRBJ2-7
d_call: NA
clone_size: many
v_call: TRBV6-1
cdr3_aa: CASSDPWEVDGLYEQYF
cdr3_nt: TGTGCCAGCAGTGACCCGTGGGAGGTCGACGGCCTCTACGAGCAGTACTTC

j_call: TRBJ1-3
d_call: NA
clone_size: many
v_call: TRBV5-1
cdr3_aa: CASRQNSGNTIYF
cdr3_nt: TGCGCCAGCCGGCAGAACTCTGGAAACACCATATATTTT

j_call: TRBJ2-5
d_call: TRBD1
clone_size: once
v_call: TRBV20-1
cdr3_aa: CSAGDRGRRETQYF
cdr3_nt: TGCAGTGCTGGAGACAGGGGGCGGCGGGAGACCCAGTACTTC

j_call: TRBJ2-1
d_call: TRBD1
clone_size: many
v_call: TRBV20-1
cdr3_aa: CSAPDPRTGSSYNEQFF
cdr3_nt: TGCAGTGCCCCGGATCCCCGGACAGGGAGCTCCTACAATGAGCAGTTCTTC

j_call: TRBJ2-1
d_call: TRBD2
clone_size: many
v_call: TRBV20-1
cdr3_aa: CSASYLAGDEQFF
cdr3_nt: TGCAGTGCTTCCTACCTAGCGGGGGATGAGCAGTTCTTC

j_call: TRBJ1-1
d_call: NA
clone_size: many
v_call: TRBV10-2
cdr3_aa: CASFNHRVGDTEAFF
cdr3_nt: TGCGCCAGCTTTAACCACAGGGTGGGGGACACTGAAGCTTTCTTT

j_call: TRBJ1-4
d_call: TRBD1
clone_size: many
v_call: TRBV15
cdr3_aa: CATSTPEGASNEKLFF
cdr3_nt: TGTGCCACCAGCACCCCCGAGGGGGCTTCTAATGAAAAACTGTTTTTT

j_call: TRBJ1-2
d_call: TRBD1
clone_size: many
v_call: TRBV4-2
cdr3_aa: CASSQVGTGNGYTF
cdr3_nt: TGTGCCAGCAGCCAAGTAGGGACAGGGAATGGCTACACCTTC

j_call: TRBJ2-3
d_call: NA
clone_size: many
v_call: TRBV10-3
cdr3_aa: CAISDFSRQSTDTQYF
cdr3_nt: TGTGCCATCAGTGACTTTTCGAGACAGTCCACAGATACGCAGTATTTT

j_call: TRBJ2-1
d_call: NA
clone_size: many
v_call: TRBV6-4
cdr3_aa: CASSDSSRQSSYNEQFF
cdr3_nt: TGTGCCAGCAGTGACTCGAGTCGGCAGAGCTCCTACAATGAGCAGTTCTTC

j_call: TRBJ2-1
d_call: NA
clone_size: many
v_call: TRBV5-1
cdr3_aa: CASSLARDKYSYNEQFF
cdr3_nt: TGCGCCAGCAGCTTGGCCAGGGACAAGTACTCCTACAATGAGCAGTTCTTC

j_call: TRBJ1-1
d_call: NA
clone_size: many
v_call: TRBV20-1
cdr3_aa: CSARDPPGTEAFF
cdr3_nt: TGCAGTGCTAGAGACCCGCCGGGCACTGAAGCTTTCTTT

j_call: TRBJ2-3
d_call: NA
clone_size: many
v_call: TRBV5-1
cdr3_aa: CASSSGDLSTDTQYF
cdr3_nt: TGCGCCAGCAGCTCGGGAGACCTAAGCACAGATACGCAGTATTTT

j_call: TRBJ2-4
d_call: NA
clone_size: many
v_call: TRBV4-1
cdr3_aa: CASSPGLYENIQYF
cdr3_nt: TGCGCCAGCAGCCCCGGGTTATACGAAAACATTCAGTACTTC

j_call: TRBJ1-2
d_call: NA
clone_size: many
v_call: TRBV20-1
cdr3_aa: CSARNPGPSGYGYTF
cdr3_nt: TGCAGTGCTCGAAACCCGGGACCGTCAGGCTATGGCTACACCTTC

j_call: TRBJ2-1
d_call: TRBD1
clone_size: NA
v_call: TRBV18
cdr3_aa: CASSLRDREGNEQFF
cdr3_nt: TGTGCCAGCTCACTCCGGGACAGGGAAGGCAATGAGCAGTTCTTC

j_call: TRBJ1-2
d_call: NA
clone_size: many
v_call: TRBV7-8
cdr3_aa: CASSQDSTYGYTF
cdr3_nt: TGTGCCAGCAGCCAAGACAGCACCTATGGCTACACCTTC

j_call: TRBJ2-3
d_call: NA
clone_size: many
v_call: TRBV29-1
cdr3_aa: CSLRRASTDTQYF
cdr3_nt: TGCAGCCTGAGAAGGGCCAGCACAGATACGCAGTATTTT

j_call: TRBJ1-1
d_call: TRBD1
clone_size: many
v_call: TRBV28
cdr3_aa: CASSEGGTANTEAFF
cdr3_nt: TGTGCCAGCAGTGAAGGAGGGACAGCGAACACTGAAGCTTTCTTT

j_call: TRBJ1-6
d_call: NA
clone_size: many
v_call: TRBV30
cdr3_aa: CAWSSHQRTNSPLHF
cdr3_nt: TGTGCCTGGAGCTCACACCAGCGGACTAATTCACCCCTCCACTTT

j_call: TRBJ2-7
d_call: NA
clone_size: many
v_call: TRBV15
cdr3_aa: CATSRDPGYEQYF
cdr3_nt: TGTGCCACCAGCAGAGATCCAGGGTACGAGCAGTACTTC

j_call: TRBJ2-7
d_call: TRBD2
clone_size: many
v_call: TRBV5-1
cdr3_aa: CASSFTSGIHEQYF
cdr3_nt: TGCGCCAGCAGCTTTACTAGCGGGATCCACGAGCAGTACTTC

j_call: TRBJ2-7
d_call: TRBD2
clone_size: many
v_call: TRBV3-1
cdr3_aa: CASSLGTRIYEQYF
cdr3_nt: TGTGCCAGCAGCCTCGGGACTAGAATCTACGAGCAGTACTTC

j_call: TRBJ2-7
d_call: NA
clone_size: many
v_call: TRBV18
cdr3_aa: CASSQSTGYEQYF
cdr3_nt: TGTGCCAGCTCACAATCGACGGGATACGAGCAGTACTTC

j_call: TRBJ2-5
d_call: NA
clone_size: many
v_call: TRBV5-5
cdr3_aa: CASSSSVRRQETQYF
cdr3_nt: TGTGCCAGCAGCTCCAGTGTCAGGAGACAAGAGACCCAGTACTTC

j_call: TRBJ1-5
d_call: NA
clone_size: many
v_call: TRBV7-2
cdr3_aa: CASSLDGGSNQPQHF
cdr3_nt: TGTGCCAGCAGCTTAGACGGCGGCAGCAATCAGCCCCAGCATTTT

j_call: TRBJ2-7
d_call: NA
clone_size: NA
v_call: TRBV3-1
cdr3_aa: CASSQARDGYEQYF
cdr3_nt: TGTGCCAGCAGCCAAGCCAGGGACGGCTACGAGCAGTACTTC

j_call: TRBJ2-1
d_call: NA
clone_size: many
v_call: TRBV11-2
cdr3_aa: CASSSNNEQFF
cdr3_nt: TGTGCCAGCAGCTCAAACAATGAGCAGTTCTTC

j_call: TRBJ2-2
d_call: TRBD1
clone_size: many
v_call: TRBV29-1
cdr3_aa: CSVEDRGQRNTGELFF
cdr3_nt: TGCAGCGTTGAAGATAGGGGACAGAGGAACACCGGGGAGCTGTTTTTT

j_call: TRBJ2-1
d_call: NA
clone_size: many
v_call: TRBV5-1
cdr3_aa: CASSTLPGEGNEQFF
cdr3_nt: TGCGCCAGCAGCACCCTGCCGGGAGAGGGCAATGAGCAGTTCTTC

j_call: TRBJ1-1
d_call: NA
clone_size: NA
v_call: TRBV21-1
cdr3_aa: CASSRDRMNTEAFF
cdr3_nt: TGTGCCAGCAGCAGAGACAGAATGAACACTGAAGCTTTCTTT

j_call: TRBJ2-3
d_call: TRBD2
clone_size: many
v_call: TRBV6-5
cdr3_aa: CASSSPGLYTDTQYF
cdr3_nt: TGTGCCAGCAGTTCACCGGGACTATACACAGATACGCAGTATTTT

j_call: TRBJ1-3
d_call: NA
clone_size: NA
v_call: TRBV14
cdr3_aa: CASSLPGVNSGNTIYF
cdr3_nt: TGTGCCAGCAGCCTACCAGGGGTTAACTCTGGAAACACCATATATTTT

j_call: TRBJ1-6
d_call: NA
clone_size: many
v_call: TRBV27
cdr3_aa: CASSLKDTFNSPLHF
cdr3_nt: TGTGCCAGCAGTTTAAAAGACACGTTTAATTCACCCCTCCACTTT

j_call: TRBJ1-2
d_call: NA
clone_size: many
v_call: TRBV15
cdr3_aa: CATSSWQGTRFGDGYTF
cdr3_nt: TGTGCCACCAGCAGTTGGCAGGGAACCCGTTTCGGCGATGGCTACACCTTC

j_call: TRBJ2-7
d_call: TRBD1
clone_size: NA
v_call: TRBV20-1
cdr3_aa: CSASATRRQGFYEQYF
cdr3_nt: TGCAGTGCTAGTGCGACGAGGAGACAGGGCTTCTACGAGCAGTACTTC

j_call: TRBJ2-3
d_call: NA
clone_size: many
v_call: TRBV6-5
cdr3_aa: CASSENPPGGVDTQYF
cdr3_nt: TGTGCCAGCAGTGAAAACCCTCCCGGAGGGGTAGATACGCAGTATTTT

j_call: TRBJ1-1
d_call: NA
clone_size: many
v_call: TRBV10-3
cdr3_aa: CAIGVTNTEAFF
cdr3_nt: TGTGCCATCGGAGTCACAAACACTGAAGCTTTCTTT

j_call: TRBJ1-4
d_call: TRBD1
clone_size: few
v_call: TRBV20-1
cdr3_aa: CSATGRAEKLFF
cdr3_nt: TGCAGTGCGACAGGGAGGGCTGAAAAACTGTTTTTT